This TCR beta chain was sequenced in a study of cytomegalovirus exposure and HLA in healthy donors. Study in general: Roughly four fifths of 350 to 400 genotyped donors fell in the Caucasian-associated ancestry cluster. General study points: Most subjects had HLA-A and HLA-B alleles reportedly predicted accurately by TCR beta sequences. Presence/absence analyses assumed roughly uniform sequencing depth across donors, which may not hold.

A note on this clone: Antigen unknown.

With 60 Vbeta and 13 Jbeta primers, the PCR was carried out. As originally analysed: The authors later counted roughly 87 million unique TCR beta chains, 9.5 million to 13 million of them shared. Using immunoSEQ multiplex PCR, the repertoire was profiled, and TCRdb retains in-frame clones only, with some absent. For V, J and clone size, that table is used; D and trimming come from the DNA. The table lists 150,000 to 200,000 clones, more than 75% of them singletons. Trimming left V 6 bases short and J 1 base short, with 12 bases between. The CDR3 is 14 residues long. Germline V lookup: CDR1 SNHLY, CDR2 FYNNEI.

The material sequenced was PBMCs. J is TRBJ1-1 and V is TRBV2; possible D gene TRBD1, 6 bases. The TCR was taken from a woman between 18 and 29 years old in good health and CMV-seronegative. CDR3 DNA sequence: TGTGCCAGCAGATTACGGACAGAGAACACTGAAGCTTTCTTT. Translating gives CASRLRTENTEAFF.